Listed here are 14 T cell receptor beta chains from one sample, sequenced in a study of beta chain features in type 1 diabetes. General study points: TCRB CDR3 length was moderately but significantly reduced in all four CD4+ subsets of Type 1 diabetes patients.

Their antigens are not known. What was sequenced were expressed TCRB transcripts, since all of the isolated RNA had been reverse transcribed. Produced via immunoSEQ multiplex PCR; TCRdb's table is partial and in-frame only. The data contain 130,000 or so clones, 9% of them singletons. The sample consisted of central memory CD4+ T cells from blood. These receptors were taken from a man aged 25-45 years with type 1 diabetes.

This clone was counted a few times. The same CDR3 arises from other DNA sequences in this sample as well. Here the CDR3 reads CASSLGPGMNTEAFF. The CDR3 DNA reads TGTGCCAGCAGCTTAGGCCCGGGGATGAACACTGAAGCTTTCTTT. The chain recombines TRBV11-2 with TRBJ1-1; D unresolved. This CDR3 has 15 amino acids. Trimming took off 1 base at V and 0 bases at J, with 9 bases between the two ends. Germline assignment: CDR1 SGHAT and CDR2 FQNNGV. The complete variable domain, with remaining parts taken from reference TRBV11-2 and TRBJ1-1, reads EAGVAQSPRYKIIEKRQSVAFWCNPISGHATLYWYQQILGQGPKLLIQFQNNGVVDDSQLPKDRFSAERLKGVDSTLKIQPAKLEDSAVYLCASSLGPGMNTEAFFGQGTRLTVV.

This sequence joins TRBV7-2 and TRBJ1-6; 10 positions agree with TRBD1. The length of the CDR3 is 15 residues. The J segment lost 9 bases and the V segment lost 2 bases, leaving 4 bases of the junction unmatched. The germline V gene encodes CDR1 SGHTA and CDR2 FQGNSA. CDR3 nucleotide sequence: TGTGCCAGCAGCTTACGGACAGGGGGACGTTCACCCCTCCACTTT. Translation: CASSLRTGGRSPLHF. The full variable domain, completed using reference TRBV7-2 and TRBJ1-6, is GAGVSQSPSNKVTEKGKDVELRCDPISGHTALYWYRQSLGQGLEFLIYFQGNSAPDKSGLPSDRFSAERTGGSVSTLTIQRTQQEDSAVYLCASSLRTGGRSPLHFGNGTRLTVT.

This clone was detected a few times. The chain employs TRBV4-3 and TRBJ2-7, with 9 bases lining up with TRBD1. With V trimmed by 1 base and J by 5 bases, 3 bases remained unmatched. CDR1 is LGHNA, CDR2 YSLEER, per germline. The CDR3 is 14 amino acids. The CDR3 sequence: CASSQGDRVNEQYF. CDR3 DNA: TGCGCCAGCAGCCAAGGGGACAGGGTGAACGAGCAGTACTTC.

In its sample, this clone was seen a few times. The chain is built from TRBV18 and TRBJ1-5; 9 bases align to TRBD1. V was clipped by 5 bases and J by 5 bases; unmatched bases: 4. This CDR3 region has 14 residues. Germline V gene lookup returns CDR1 KGHSH and CDR2 LQKENI. The CDR3 DNA reads as TGTGCCAGCTCAGCACAGGGGGCAGATCAGCCCCAGCATTTT. Protein: CASSAQGADQPQHF.

The chain uses TRBV11-2 and TRBJ1-6, with 9 bases lining up with TRBD1. The germline gives CDR1 SGHAT, CDR2 FQNNGV. With 6 bases clipped from V and 5 bases from J, the junction kept 5 bases outside the gene matches. The CDR3 has 15 amino acids. The CDR3 spells CASSPRDRDNSPLHF. CDR3 nucleotide sequence: TGTGCCAGCAGTCCCCGGGACAGGGATAATTCACCCCTCCACTTT.

CDR3 DNA sequence: TGCGCCAGCAGCCAAGGCCCCCCCGGAAGACAGACATCCTACGAGCAGTACTTC. Translating it yields CASSQGPPGRQTSYEQYF. V is TRBV4-1 and J is TRBJ2-7, with D maybe TRBD1 (5 bases). The V end was cut by 1 base, the J end by 1 base, with 20 bases between. This CDR3 contains 18 residues. CDR1 and CDR2 (germline): MGHRA, YSYEKL.

Only a few counts were recorded for this clone. The chain joins TRBV14 to TRBJ2-2; D remains unclear. V lost 1 base and J lost 7, with 7 bases in between. The CDR3 has 13 amino acids. From germline, CDR1 is SGHDN and CDR2 FVKESK. The chain's CDR3 is CASSQVHGGELFF. CDR3 DNA: TGTGCCAGCAGCCAAGTCCACGGCGGGGAGCTGTTTTTT.

This clone was counted a few times. The genes are TRBV5-5 and TRBJ2-5; no reliable D call. Germline V gene lookup returns CDR1 SGHKS and CDR2 YYEKEE (reference sequence). This CDR3 spans 12 amino acids. Trimming stripped 4 bases from V and 5 bases from J, with 9 bases between. The CDR3 here is CASSLAEETQYF. The CDR3 nucleotides are TGTGCCAGCAGCCTCGCTGAGGAGACCCAGTACTTC.

V and J are TRBV30 and TRBJ1-2; 10 bases align to TRBD1. This CDR3 spans 12 amino acids. From germline, CDR1 is GTSNPN and CDR2 SVGIG (reference sequence). V was clipped by 5 bases and J by 7 bases; unmatched bases: 4. The CDR3 spells CAWGTGAPGYTF. CDR3 nucleotides: TGTGCCTGGGGGACAGGGGCACCTGGCTACACCTTC.

The chain is built from TRBV5-4 and TRBJ2-5; D perhaps matches TRBD1 (7 bases). Germline lookup yields CDR1 SGHNT and CDR2 YYREEE (reference sequence). CDR3 length equals 15 residues. The V end lost 5 bases, the J end lost 4 bases, and 18 bases lay between the germline ends. CDR3 nucleotide sequence: TGTGCCAGCAGTCTTGCAGGGGGGAGAGGAGAGACCCAGTACTTC. Residues: CASSLAGGRGETQYF.

This clone was picked up a small number of times. This chain connects TRBV7-9 to TRBJ1-1, with D maybe TRBD1 (5 bases). CDR3 size: 15 residues. V lost 4 bases, J lost 1 base, and 13 bases lay in between. Germline V gene data show CDR1 as SEHNR and CDR2 as FQNEAQ (reference sequence). The CDR3 loop is CASSSGGGWNTEAFF. The CDR3 region has the DNA TGTGCCAGCAGCTCAGGCGGGGGGTGGAACACTGAAGCTTTCTTT.

The chain has TRBV7-8 and TRBJ2-5; possibly TRBD2 for D (5 bases). The CDR3 covers 15 residues. Deletions cut 3 bases from V and 1 base from J, with 12 bases between. Germline values: CDR1 SGHVS, CDR2 FQNEAQ. The CDR3 reads CASSFPPSGQETQYF. The CDR3 coding sequence is TGTGCCAGCAGCTTTCCCCCCAGCGGCCAAGAGACCCAGTACTTC.

This clone was counted between two and nine times. The chain carries TRBV6-4 and TRBJ1-5, with D unclear. Per the germline V gene, CDR1 is MRHNA and CDR2 is SNTAGT. Trimming left V 6 bases short and J 7 bases short, with 7 bases between. The CDR3 has 11 residues. The CDR3 sequence: CASRVRQPQHF. In DNA form, the CDR3 reads TGTGCCAGCAGGGTACGGCAGCCCCAGCATTTT.

Of note for this clone: A junction end diverges from the germline sequence, so it may reflect a read error. The J gene is TRBJ2-7, the V gene TRBV7-3; TRBD1 is a possible D gene (6 bases). Germline CDR1 is SGHTA and CDR2 is FQGTGA. CDR3 size: 13 residues. The CDR3 region is CASSLTTGREQYF. CDR3 in DNA: TGTGCCAGCAGCCTAACTACAGGGCGCGAGCAGTACTTC. Together with reference TRBV7-3 and TRBJ2-7, the CDR3 gives the full variable domain: GAGVSQTPSNKVTEKGKYVELRCDPISGHTALYWYRQSLGQGPEFLIYFQGTGAADDSGLPNDRFFAVRPEGSVSTLKIQRTERGDSAVYLCASSLTTGREQYFGPGTRLTVT.